The T cell receptor beta chain under discussion was sequenced for a study of cytomegalovirus exposure and HLA in healthy donors. For the study at large: T cells numbering about 200 million yielded more than 95 million unique TCR beta sequences in an earlier analysis.

In its sample, this clone was seen once. Its antigen is undetermined. Findings and limits, study-wide: What TCR beta sequences reportedly achieved was accurate prediction of HLA-A and HLA-B alleles in most subjects. The classifier, whose performance was assessed in both the original and validation cohorts, reportedly diagnosed cytomegalovirus status with high specificity and sensitivity. Apparent HLA restriction characterized most CMV-associated TCR beta chains in a later analysis.

PCR was performed using 60 Vbeta and 13 Jbeta primers. Sequencing was performed with immunoSEQ multiplex PCR; in TCRdb, only in-frame clones are kept and a portion is missing. The table records 150,000 to 200,000 clones, more than 65% of them present only once. Germline V lookup: CDR1 SGHKS, CDR2 YYEKEE (reference sequence). This CDR3 is 12 amino acids long. The ends were cut back, 1 base at V and 8 bases at J, with 6 bases in the middle. This clonotype was sampled from a man aged 18 to 29 in good health and CMV-seropositive. V gene TRBV5-5 combines with J gene TRBJ2-2; D unclear. Sequencing input: PBMCs. The CDR3 DNA reads as TGTGCCAGCAGCTTGTGGGCAGGGGAGCTGTTTTTT. Protein sequence: CASSLWAGELFF.